One and the same sample provided the 21 T cell receptor beta chains below, sequenced in a study of blood T cell repertoires in COVID-19. Profiling relied on immunoSEQ multiplex PCR, and the TCRdb table lists in-frame clones only, not all of them. The table shows 250,000 to 300,000 clones, with around nine tenths occurring only once. The specimen was peripheral blood. These receptors all stem from a woman aged 25 to 39 with COVID-19, enrolled during active disease.

This clone was observed a single time. This chain joins TRBV6-5 and TRBJ1-2; no reliable D call. This CDR3 spans 12 amino acids. V was trimmed by 8 bases and J by 8 bases, leaving 15 bases between them. Germline V gene sequence: CDR1 MNHEY, CDR2 SVGAGI. DNA for the CDR3: TGTGCCAGCTACGGTGTCGCCCGGGGCTACACCTTC. This encodes CASYGVARGYTF.

The count of this clone is one. The V and J genes are TRBV5-8 and TRBJ2-5, with D hard to call. Trimming pared 3 bases from V and 1 base from J, leaving 7 bases between. This CDR3 is 13 amino acids long. Germline-derived CDR1 and CDR2 are SGHTS and YDEGEE. CDR3 sequence: CASSSYPQETQYF. The CDR3 DNA reads as TGTGCCAGCAGCTCCTATCCCCAAGAGACCCAGTACTTC. The variable domain in full, completed from reference TRBV5-8 and TRBJ2-5, reads EAGVTQSPTHLIKTRGQQATLRCSPISGHTSVYWYQQALGLGLQFLLWYDEGEERNRGNFPPRFSGRQFPNYSSELNVNALELEDSALYLCASSSYPQETQYFGPGTRLLVL.

This clone has just one count. The chain combines TRBV21-1 with TRBJ2-4; the DNA was not compared with TRBD1, the D call given in the table. TRBV21-1 counts as a pseudogene. The CDR3 runs to 17 residues. The CDR3 spells CASSQGHPSRVGDIQYF. CDR3 sequence (DNA): TGTGCCAGCAGCCAGGGACACCCGAGTAGGGTTGGGGACATTCAGTACTTC.

The chain carries TRBV28 and TRBJ2-1; 7 bases agree with TRBD1. Trimming at V came to 7 bases and at J to 9 bases, leaving 12 bases not matched to a gene. Germline CDR1 and CDR2: MDHEN and SYDVKM. The CDR3 is 14 amino acids. CDR3 DNA sequence: TGTGCCAGCACAAAAGGGGCGACAGGGTTTGAGCAGTTCTTC. Translated: CASTKGATGFEQFF.

This chain joins TRBV7-9 and TRBJ1-4; 7 bases are a match to TRBD1. The ends lost 6 bases at V and 3 bases at J; junction bases unmatched: 4. CDR1 and CDR2 (germline): SEHNR, FQNEAQ (reference sequence). This CDR3 is 14 amino acids long. The CDR3 region is CASSRQGANEKLFF. The CDR3 region has the DNA TGTGCCAGCAGTCGACAGGGTGCTAATGAAAAACTGTTTTTT.

This chain connects TRBV28 to TRBJ1-6; D is unclear. V was clipped by 6 bases and J by 10 bases, with 10 bases between them. The CDR3 is made up of 12 amino acids. Germline V gene sequence: CDR1 MDHEN, CDR2 SYDVKM. The CDR3 protein is CASSFRRSPLHF. The CDR3, as DNA: TGTGCCAGCAGCTTCCGGCGGTCACCCCTCCACTTT. The full variable domain, in which reference TRBV28 and TRBJ1-6 provide the parts outside the CDR3, is DVKVTQSSRYLVKRTGEKVFLECVQDMDHENMFWYRQDPGLGLRLIYFSYDVKMKEKGDIPEGYSVSREKKERFSLILESASTNQTSMYLCASSFRRSPLHFGNGTRLTVT.

The rearrangement joins TRBV27 to TRBJ1-6; 8 nucleotides agree with TRBD1. The CDR3 is 17 amino acids. The V gene end was trimmed by 1 base and the J gene end by 4 bases; junction bases not matched to a gene: 6. From germline, CDR1 is MNHEY and CDR2 SMNVEV (reference sequence). The CDR3 reads CASSLLQGAAYNSPLHF. The CDR3 DNA reads TGTGCCAGCAGTTTATTGCAGGGGGCGGCATATAATTCACCCCTCCACTTT.

The chain carries TRBV11-2 and TRBJ2-3, with D possibly TRBD2 on 6 matching bases. In germline, CDR1 is SGHAT, CDR2 FQNNGV. With 2 bases removed from V and 3 bases from J, the gap between germline ends came to 24 bases. The CDR3 extends over 19 amino acids. The CDR3, as DNA: TGTGCCAGCAGCTTATCGGCAGGGAGGACACATCTAGTAACAGATACGCAGTATTTT. This codes for CASSLSAGRTHLVTDTQYF.

The V gene is TRBV11-2, the J gene TRBJ2-1, with TRBD2 matching 8 bases. This CDR3 is 17 amino acids long. Trimming at V came to 4 bases and at J to 6 bases, leaving 14 bases not matched to a gene. CDR1 and CDR2 (germline): SGHAT, FQNNGV. CDR3 residues: CASSSITGTRSLNEQFF. In nucleotides, the CDR3 is TGTGCCAGCAGCTCAATAACCGGGACTAGGAGCCTCAATGAGCAGTTCTTC.

The chain couples TRBV18 to TRBJ1-4; the D gene is possibly TRBD1 (5 bases). The CDR3 runs to 16 residues. Germline CDR1 reads KGHSH; CDR2 reads LQKENI. V lost 0 bases and J 8 bases, leaving 16 bases between the germline ends. The CDR3 protein is CASSPPQGSKTEKLFF. In nucleotides, the CDR3 is TGTGCCAGCTCACCACCGCAGGGTAGTAAGACGGAAAAACTGTTTTTT.

The genes are TRBV7-9 and TRBJ2-5, with 9 bases lining up with TRBD2. The CDR3 consists of 15 residues. Germline CDR1 reads SEHNR; CDR2 reads FQNEAQ (reference sequence). The junction had 8 bases not matched to a gene; V was cut back by 6 bases and J by 3 bases. The CDR3 protein is CASRSPGLAEETQYF. CDR3 nucleotide sequence: TGTGCCAGCAGATCACCGGGACTAGCTGAAGAGACCCAGTACTTC.

This clone was seen more than once but under ten times. The J gene is TRBJ1-5, the V gene TRBV19; the match to TRBD1 covers 9 bases. This CDR3 is built from 14 residues. With V trimmed by 3 bases and J by 5 bases, 2 bases remained unmatched. Germline CDR1 is LNHDA and CDR2 is SQIVND (reference sequence). CDR3 region: CASSIWTGDQPQHF. In DNA, the CDR3 is TGTGCCAGTAGTATTTGGACAGGGGATCAGCCCCAGCATTTT. Using reference TRBV19 and TRBJ1-5 for the parts outside the CDR3, the full variable domain is DGGITQSPKYLFRKEGQNVTLSCEQNLNHDAMYWYRQDPGQGLRLIYYSQIVNDFQKGDIAEGYSVSREKKESFPLTVTSAQKNPTAFYLCASSIWTGDQPQHFGDGTRLSIL.

The rearrangement uses TRBV2 and TRBJ1-5; 7 bases match TRBD1. The CDR3 contains 20 residues. Germline lookup yields CDR1 SNHLY and CDR2 FYNNEI. The V gene end was trimmed by 7 bases and the J gene end by 0 bases; junction bases not matched to a gene: 21. The CDR3 DNA follows: TGTGCCAGCACCCCGACAGGGACGGGGTATGGGGTTTATAGCAATCAGCCCCAGCATTTT. The encoded protein is CASTPTGTGYGVYSNQPQHF. Filled out from reference TRBV2 and TRBJ1-5, the complete variable domain reads EPEVTQTPSHQVTQMGQEVILRCVPISNHLYFYWYRQILGQKVEFLVSFYNNEISEKSEIFDDQFSVERPDGSNFTLKIRSTKLEDSAMYFCASTPTGTGYGVYSNQPQHFGDGTRLSIL.

In the case of this clone: The junction departs from germline at one end; a sequencing error may be responsible. This chain links TRBV5-1 with TRBJ2-2; 8 bases match TRBD1. Looked up from germline, CDR1 is SGHRS and CDR2 is YFSETQ. The CDR3 covers 14 residues. The CDR3 spells CASRTGAKTGELFF. DNA of the CDR3: TGCGCCAGCAGGACAGGGGCGAAGACCGGGGAGCTGTTTTTT.

The genes are TRBV18 and TRBJ2-1; D uncertain. CDR3 size: 14 residues. Germline V gene data show CDR1 as KGHSH and CDR2 as LQKENI. Trimming stripped 3 bases from V and 0 bases from J, with 6 bases between. In DNA form, the CDR3 reads TGTGCCAGCTCACCTGCCAGCTCCTACAATGAGCAGTTCTTC. Its translation is CASSPASSYNEQFF. Looking up the rest from reference TRBV18 and TRBJ2-1 gives the full variable domain: NAGVMQNPRHLVRRRGQEARLRCSPMKGHSHVYWYRQLPEEGLKFMVYLQKENIIDESGMPKERFSAEFPKEGPSILRIQQVVRGDSAAYFCASSPASSYNEQFFGPGTRLTVL.

CDR3 bases: TGCGCCAGCAGCTTCCCACAGGGTGGCTACACCTTC. The encoded protein is CASSFPQGGYTF. The chain employs TRBV5-1 and TRBJ1-2; perhaps TRBD1 as D (6 bases). CDR1 is SGHRS and CDR2 is YFSETQ in the germline V gene. The CDR3 loop spans 12 amino acids. Trimming removed 2 bases from V and 7 bases from J, with 9 bases in between.

The chain joins TRBV12-1 to TRBJ1-6; the table's D call, TRBD1, was not checked against the DNA. TRBV12-1 is a pseudogene locus. The CDR3 length is 16 residues. CDR3 sequence: CASSLEYRDDNSPLHF. The CDR3, as DNA: TGTGCCAGCAGCTTGGAATACAGGGATGATAATTCACCCCTCCACTTT.

The chain couples TRBV10-1 to TRBJ2-3; a possible D gene is TRBD2 (5 bases). Per the germline V gene, CDR1 is WNHNN and CDR2 is SYGVQD (reference sequence). V shed 2 bases and J shed 3 bases, with 12 bases lying between them. The CDR3 runs to 15 residues. Here the CDR3 reads CASSEIVTGTDTQYF. DNA for the CDR3: TGCGCCAGCAGTGAGATTGTCACGGGGACAGATACGCAGTATTTT.

The chain carries TRBV30 and TRBJ1-2; 7 nucleotides align to TRBD1. Losses at the gene ends were 2 bases for V and 2 bases for J; bases not matched to a gene: 11. The CDR3 sequence is 16 residues long. Germline CDR1 is GTSNPN and CDR2 is SVGIG (reference sequence). The CDR3 spells CAWSHKTGRLNYGYTF. In nucleotides, the CDR3 is TGTGCCTGGAGTCACAAGACAGGGAGACTAAACTATGGCTACACCTTC.

The chain carries TRBV5-4 and TRBJ2-1, with 8 bases lining up with TRBD2. With V trimmed by 4 bases and J by 7 bases, 13 bases remained unmatched. Germline V CDR1 and CDR2: SGHNT, YYREEE (reference sequence). The CDR3 runs 16 residues. DNA of the CDR3: TGTGCCAGCAGCCCCCCTACAGCGGGGGTTAGGAATGAGCAGTTCTTC. Its protein is CASSPPTAGVRNEQFF.

The chain is built from TRBV5-4 and TRBJ2-3, with 14 positions matching TRBD2. The CDR3 totals 17 residues. With 3 bases clipped from V and 2 bases from J, the junction kept 5 bases outside the gene matches. CDR1 and CDR2 from the germline V gene are SGHNT and YYREEE (reference sequence). CDR3 nucleotides: TGTGCCAGCAGCTACCGACTAGCGGGGGGGCCCACAGATACGCAGTATTTT. As protein: CASSYRLAGGPTDTQYF.